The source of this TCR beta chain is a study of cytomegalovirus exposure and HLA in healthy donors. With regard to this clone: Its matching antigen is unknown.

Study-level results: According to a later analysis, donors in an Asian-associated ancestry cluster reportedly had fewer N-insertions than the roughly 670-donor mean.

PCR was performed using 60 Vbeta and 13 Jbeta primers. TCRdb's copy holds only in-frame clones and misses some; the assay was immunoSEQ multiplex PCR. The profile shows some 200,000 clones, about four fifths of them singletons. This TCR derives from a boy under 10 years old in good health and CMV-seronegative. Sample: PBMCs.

The CDR3 loop reads CASSQTSGGSYEQYF. The CDR3, as DNA: TGCGCCAGCAGCCAGACTAGCGGGGGTTCTTACGAGCAGTACTTC. The rearrangement links TRBV4-3 to TRBJ2-7, with 12 bases identical to TRBD2. Germline CDR1 LGHNA, CDR2 YSLEER. The J segment lost 4 bases and the V segment lost 3 bases, leaving 4 bases of the junction unmatched. This CDR3 is 15 amino acids long.